These T cell receptor beta chains were read from a single sample in a study of CD8 T cells in ankylosing spondylitis. A single record per CDR3 protein comes from TCRdb applying MiXCR to the 5' RACE reads. The data show 40,000 or so distinct CDR3 sequences, approximately 10% seen once. The sequencing sample was made of blood, either unsorted or a sorted T cell fraction (not recorded which). Receptors originate from a male donor with ankylosing spondylitis or in good health (not recorded which). The CDR3 runs from the conserved cysteine through the conserved F or W. The D gene is left open where the match is weak. Rows may omit the clone size; those that give it use once, few, many or a size class.

clone_size j_call v_call d_call cdr3_nt cdr3_aa
many TRBJ1-1 TRBV6-1 NA TGTGCCAGCAAGATACAGGCACTTTACACTGAAGCTTTCTTT CASKIQALYTEAFF
many TRBJ1-2 TRBV20-1 NA TGCAGTGCCACCATAATACCAGAAATGGGGTTC CSATIIPEMGF
many TRBJ1-1 TRBV6-2/TRBV6-3 NA TGTGCCAGCATTTTTCGCGGGGTCACTTTCTTT CASIFRGVTFF
many TRBJ1-1 TRBV5-1 NA TGCGCCAGCAGCTTTACAGCGAACACTGAAGCTTTCTTT CASSFTANTEAFF
many TRBJ2-1 TRBV4-3 TRBD2 TGCGCCAGCAGCCAGACCCTAGCGGGTGGCTACAATGAGCAGTTCTTC CASSQTLAGGYNEQFF
many TRBJ1-5 TRBV5-1 NA TGCGCCAGCAGCTTGGAAGGGGGGCGCGGTCAGCCCCAGCATTTT CASSLEGGRGQPQHF
medium-sized TRBJ2-1 TRBV5-1 NA TGCGCCAGCAGCTTGGCCGGTCTAACGAATGAGCAGTTCTTC CASSLAGLTNEQFF
many TRBJ2-7 TRBV4-1 NA TGCGCCAGCAGCCAACCGCAGGCGGGCACCTACGAGCAGTACTTC CASSQPQAGTYEQYF
many TRBJ2-4 TRBV28 TRBD1 TGTGCCAGCAGATTACGACAGGGATGGAAAAACATTCAGTACTTC CASRLRQGWKNIQYF
many TRBJ2-1 TRBV6-4 NA TGTGCCAGCAGTGAGGAGCTAGCGTATTACAATGAGCAGTTCTTC CASSEELAYYNEQFF
many TRBJ2-1 TRBV9 NA TGTGCCAGCAGCCCCTCCGGACTGATGGGGGGTGAGCAGTTCTTC CASSPSGLMGGEQFF
many TRBJ2-5 TRBV27 TRBD1 TGTGCCAGCAGAAAGACAGGGACAGAGACCCAGTACTTC CASRKTGTETQYF
few TRBJ1-4 TRBV30 NA TGTGCCTGGAGTCTCCGAAGGGGTGAAAAACTGTTTTTT CAWSLRRGEKLFF
many TRBJ2-5 TRBV11-2 NA TGTGCCAGCAGCTTAGAAACAGGGACCCAGTACTTC CASSLETGTQYF
many TRBJ2-7 TRBV10-3 TRBD2 TGTGCCATCAGTGAGTCGTGGACTAGCGGGGCCGAGCAGTACTTC CAISESWTSGAEQYF
NA TRBJ1-2 TRBV7-2 NA TGTGCCAGCAGCTTCGGTCAGATCGAGGGCTACACCTTC CASSFGQIEGYTF
many TRBJ2-2 TRBV7-2 NA TGTGCCAGCAGCTTAGGGGATCGGAACACCGGGGAGCTGTTTTTT CASSLGDRNTGELFF
many TRBJ1-2 TRBV20-1 TRBD1 TGCAGTGCTAGCTTAGGGGACAGGGACGGTGGCTACACCTTC CSASLGDRDGGYTF
many TRBJ2-1 TRBV7-2 NA TGTGCCAGCAGCCCCGACGGGGGCTACAATGAGCAGTTCTTC CASSPDGGYNEQFF
many TRBJ2-5 TRBV12-5 NA TGTGCTAGTGGGCTACGGGGCCAAGAGACCCAGTACTTC CASGLRGQETQYF
many TRBJ1-1 TRBV20-1 NA TGCAGTGCTAACTTGGGACCTATGAACACTGAAGCTTTCTTT CSANLGPMNTEAFF
many TRBJ2-5 TRBV5-1 TRBD2 TGCGCCAGCACCCCACTCGGGAGGATACAAGAGACCCAGTACTTC CASTPLGRIQETQYF
many TRBJ2-1 TRBV11-2 TRBD2 TGTGCCAGCAGCCAAAAGACTAGCGGAAGCAGGCTCTTC CASSQKTSGSRLF
many TRBJ1-5 TRBV7-2 TRBD1 TGTGCCAGCAGCCGACAGGGGGCAGGTAGCAATCAGCCCCAGCATTTT CASSRQGAGSNQPQHF
many TRBJ2-1 TRBV29-1 TRBD1 TGCAGCGTTGAAGGGAGACAGGGGGCCTACAATGAGCAGTTCTTC CSVEGRQGAYNEQFF
many TRBJ2-7 TRBV12-3/TRBV12-4 NA TGTGCCAGCAGTTTAGGCAGGGGTAGGGAGCAGTACTTC CASSLGRGREQYF